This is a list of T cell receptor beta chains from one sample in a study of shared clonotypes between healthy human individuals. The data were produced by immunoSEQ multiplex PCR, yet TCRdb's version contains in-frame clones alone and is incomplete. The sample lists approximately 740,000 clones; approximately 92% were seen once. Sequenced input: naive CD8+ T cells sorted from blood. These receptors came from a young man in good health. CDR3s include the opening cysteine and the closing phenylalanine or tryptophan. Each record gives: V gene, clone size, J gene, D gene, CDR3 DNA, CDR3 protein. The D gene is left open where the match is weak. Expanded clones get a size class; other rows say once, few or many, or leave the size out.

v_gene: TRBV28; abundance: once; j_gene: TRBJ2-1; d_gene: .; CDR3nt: TGTGCCAGCAGTCCCCTGATTGACTCTGCTGGGGACAATGAGCAGTTCTTC; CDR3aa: CASSPLIDSAGDNEQFF
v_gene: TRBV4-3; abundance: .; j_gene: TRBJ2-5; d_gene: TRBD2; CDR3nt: TGCGCCAGCAGCCAAGATGGGGGACTAGCGGGACGGGAGACCCAGTACTTC; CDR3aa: CASSQDGGLAGRETQYF
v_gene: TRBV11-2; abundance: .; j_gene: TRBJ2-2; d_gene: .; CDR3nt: TGTGCCAGCAGCTTATACGACACCGGGGAGCTGTTTTTT; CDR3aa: CASSLYDTGELFF
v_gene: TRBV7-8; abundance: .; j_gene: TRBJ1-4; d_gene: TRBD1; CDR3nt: TGTGCCAGCAGCTTACCTCAGGGACAGGGGGCGCGGAGGGAACTTAATGAAAAACTGTTTTTT; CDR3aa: CASSLPQGQGARRELNEKLFF
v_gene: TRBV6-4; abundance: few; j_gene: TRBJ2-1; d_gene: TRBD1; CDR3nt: TGTGCCAGCAGTGACGGGACAGGGCCCAATGAGCAGTTCTTC; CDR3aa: CASSDGTGPNEQFF
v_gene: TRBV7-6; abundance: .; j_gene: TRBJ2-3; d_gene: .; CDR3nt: TGTGCCAGCAGCTTAGCGGGAGCGGTAGATACGCAGTATTTT; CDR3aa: CASSLAGAVDTQYF
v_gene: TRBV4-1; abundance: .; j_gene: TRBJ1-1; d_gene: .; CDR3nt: TGCGCCAGCAGCCAAGAAGGTCAGGGGCGGGGAGCTTTCTTT; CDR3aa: CASSQEGQGRGAFF
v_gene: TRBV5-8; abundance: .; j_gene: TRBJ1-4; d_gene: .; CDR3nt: TGTGCCAGTCAGACGGACGTCGCCCGTGAAAAACTGTTTTTT; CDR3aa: CASQTDVAREKLFF
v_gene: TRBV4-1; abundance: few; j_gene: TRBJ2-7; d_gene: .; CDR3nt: TGCGCCAGCAGCCAAGAAGGGGGCTACGAGCAGTACTTC; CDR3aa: CASSQEGGYEQYF
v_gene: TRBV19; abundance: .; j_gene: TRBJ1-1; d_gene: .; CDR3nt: TGTGCCAGTAGTGTAGGGTCAGTCCTTGAAGCTTTCTTT; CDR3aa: CASSVGSVLEAFF
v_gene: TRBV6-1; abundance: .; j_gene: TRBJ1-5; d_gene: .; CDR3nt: TGTGCCAGCAGCTTACGGGCAGGGGCCAATCAGCCCCAGCATTTT; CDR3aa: CASSLRAGANQPQHF
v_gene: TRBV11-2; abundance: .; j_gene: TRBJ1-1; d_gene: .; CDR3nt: TGTGCCAGCAGCCCCCGAAAGGGGGTAATGAACACTGAAGCTTTCTTT; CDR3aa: CASSPRKGVMNTEAFF
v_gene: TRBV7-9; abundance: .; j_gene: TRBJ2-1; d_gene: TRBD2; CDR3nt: TGTGCCAGCCGGGAGACTAGCGGGGACAATGAGCAGTTCTTC; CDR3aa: CASRETSGDNEQFF
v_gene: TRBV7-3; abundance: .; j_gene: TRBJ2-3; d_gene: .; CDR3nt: TGTGCCAGCAGCTTTGGCGCTAGCGCCACTAGCACAGATACGCAGTATTTT; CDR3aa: CASSFGASATSTDTQYF
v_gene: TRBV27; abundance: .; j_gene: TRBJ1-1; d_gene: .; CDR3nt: TGTGCCAGCAGTTTCGGCACTGAAGCTTTCTTT; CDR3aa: CASSFGTEAFF
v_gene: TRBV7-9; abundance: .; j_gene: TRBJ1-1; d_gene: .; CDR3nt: TGTGCCAGCAGCTTAGGGTCGGGGACTGAAGCTTTCTTT; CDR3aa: CASSLGSGTEAFF
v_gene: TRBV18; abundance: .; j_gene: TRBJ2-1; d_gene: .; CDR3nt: TGTGCCAGCTCCCCCGGCAGGGACAATGAGCAGTTCTTC; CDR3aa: CASSPGRDNEQFF
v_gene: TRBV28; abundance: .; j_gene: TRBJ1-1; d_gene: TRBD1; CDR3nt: TGTGCCAGCAACTTCAGGGGGACTGAAGCTTTCTTT; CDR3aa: CASNFRGTEAFF
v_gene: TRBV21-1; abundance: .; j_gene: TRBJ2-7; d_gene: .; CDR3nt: TGTGCCAGCAGCGCAGCAGGGACAGGGGGCATCGACGAGCAGTACTTC; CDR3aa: CASSAAGTGGIDEQYF
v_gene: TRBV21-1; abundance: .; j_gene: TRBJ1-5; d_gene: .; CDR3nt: TGTGCCAGACCAGAGGCGGTAGGACAGCCTTATAGCAATCAGCCCCAGCATTTT; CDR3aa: CARPEAVGQPYSNQPQHF
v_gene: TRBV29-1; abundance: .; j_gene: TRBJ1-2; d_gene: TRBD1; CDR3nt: TGCAGCGTTCAGGCCAAAACAGGGGTGGATGGCTACACCTTC; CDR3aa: CSVQAKTGVDGYTF
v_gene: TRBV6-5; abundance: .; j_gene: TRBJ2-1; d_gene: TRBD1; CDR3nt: TGTGCCAGCAGCCCCTTGACAGGGGTTAATGAGCAGTTCTTC; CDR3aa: CASSPLTGVNEQFF
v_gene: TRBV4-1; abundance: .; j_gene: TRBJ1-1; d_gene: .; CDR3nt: TGCGCCAGCAGCCAAGGGGCAAGGGATTCCACTGAAGCTTTCTTT; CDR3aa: CASSQGARDSTEAFF
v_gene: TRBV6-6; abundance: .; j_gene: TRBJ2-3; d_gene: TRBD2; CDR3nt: TGTGCCAGCAGTAACATCGGGACTAACACAGATACGCAGTATTTT; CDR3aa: CASSNIGTNTDTQYF
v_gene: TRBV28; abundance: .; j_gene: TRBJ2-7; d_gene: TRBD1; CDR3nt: TGTGCCAGCAGGTTGGACAGGGGTATCTACGAGCAGTACTTC; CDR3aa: CASRLDRGIYEQYF
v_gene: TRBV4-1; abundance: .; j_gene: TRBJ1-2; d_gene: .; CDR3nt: TGCGCCAGCAGCCCGAGACAGGAGCACTATGGCTACACCTTC; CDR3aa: CASSPRQEHYGYTF
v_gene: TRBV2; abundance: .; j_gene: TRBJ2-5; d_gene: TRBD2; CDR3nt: TGTGCCAGCAGTGAATTAGCGGGGTACCAAGAGACCCAGTACTTC; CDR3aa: CASSELAGYQETQYF
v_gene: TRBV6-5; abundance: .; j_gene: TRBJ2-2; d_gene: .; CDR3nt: TGTGCCAGCAGTTACGCGGCCGGGGAGCTGTTTTTT; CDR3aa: CASSYAAGELFF
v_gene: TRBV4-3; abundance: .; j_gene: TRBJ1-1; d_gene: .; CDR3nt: TGCGCCAGCAGCCAAGATGGAGGGGCAGGAACTGAAGCTTTCTTT; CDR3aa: CASSQDGGAGTEAFF
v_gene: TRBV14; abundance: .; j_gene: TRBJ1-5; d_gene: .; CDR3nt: TGTGCCAAACATCCAGATGGCCCCAATCAGCCCCAGCATTTT; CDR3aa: CAKHPDGPNQPQHF
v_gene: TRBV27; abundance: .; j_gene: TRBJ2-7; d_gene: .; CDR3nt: TGTGCCAGCAGTTTGGGGGGGCTCGGGGAGCAGTACTTC; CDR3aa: CASSLGGLGEQYF
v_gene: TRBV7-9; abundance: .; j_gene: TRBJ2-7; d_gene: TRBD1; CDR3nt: TGTGCCAGCAGCAACCGGGACAGCTCCTACGAGCAGTACTTC; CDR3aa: CASSNRDSSYEQYF
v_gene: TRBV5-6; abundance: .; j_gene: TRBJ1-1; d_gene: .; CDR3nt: TGTGCCAGCAGCTTGGCCTGGCAGGGGAACACTGAAGCTTTCTTT; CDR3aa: CASSLAWQGNTEAFF
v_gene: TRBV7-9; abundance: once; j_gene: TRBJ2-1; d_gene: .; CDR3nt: TGTGCCAGCAGCCCCCCCGGGAGTAATCCGTTCTTC; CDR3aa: CASSPPGSNPFF
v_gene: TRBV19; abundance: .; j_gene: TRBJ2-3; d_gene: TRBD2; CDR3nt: TGTGCCAGTAGTATTCGCTGGGAGGGCGGAACAGATACGCAGTATTTT; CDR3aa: CASSIRWEGGTDTQYF
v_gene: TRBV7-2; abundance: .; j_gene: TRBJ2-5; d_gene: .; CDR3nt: TGTGCCAGCAGCTTAGTAGGGACTTCTGCAGAGACCCAGTACTTC; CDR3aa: CASSLVGTSAETQYF
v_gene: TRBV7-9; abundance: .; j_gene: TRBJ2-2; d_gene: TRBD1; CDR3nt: TGTGCCAGCAGCTCACCGGTGACAGGGGTCCCCGGGGAGCTGTTTTTT; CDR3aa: CASSSPVTGVPGELFF
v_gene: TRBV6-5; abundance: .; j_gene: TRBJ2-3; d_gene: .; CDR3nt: TGTGCCAGCAGTTCCTTAGCGGAACAGGGAGATACGCAGTATTTT; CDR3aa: CASSSLAEQGDTQYF
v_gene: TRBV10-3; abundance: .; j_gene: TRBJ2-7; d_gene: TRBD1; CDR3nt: TGTGCCATCAGTGAGTCCAACAGGGGGCGGGCCGAGCAGTACTTC; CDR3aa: CAISESNRGRAEQYF
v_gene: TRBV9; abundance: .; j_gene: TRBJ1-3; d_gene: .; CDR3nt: TGTGCCAGCAGCAAGGAGGACAGCTCATGGAACACCATATATTTT; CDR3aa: CASSKEDSSWNTIYF
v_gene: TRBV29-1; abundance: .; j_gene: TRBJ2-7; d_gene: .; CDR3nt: TGCAGCGTTGAAACAAACAAGTACGAGCAGTACTTC; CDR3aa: CSVETNKYEQYF
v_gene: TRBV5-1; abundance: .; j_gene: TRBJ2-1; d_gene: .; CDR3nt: TGCGCCAGCTATTTTGCTACGGGGGACAATGAGCAGTTCTTC; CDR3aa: CASYFATGDNEQFF
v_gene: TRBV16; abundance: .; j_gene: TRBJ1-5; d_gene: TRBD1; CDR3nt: TGTGCCAGCAGCCAACGAACAGGGGGCAGGAGTCAGCCCCAGCATTTT; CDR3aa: CASSQRTGGRSQPQHF
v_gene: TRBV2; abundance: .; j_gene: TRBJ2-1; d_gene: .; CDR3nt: TGTGCCAGCAGGAAACTTGTACTCACCAGCTCCTACAATGAGCAGTTCTTC; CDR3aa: CASRKLVLTSSYNEQFF
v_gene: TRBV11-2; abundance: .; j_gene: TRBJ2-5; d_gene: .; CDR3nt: TGTGCCAGCAGCTTAGTGTTAACCGAGGAGGGGGAGACCCAGTACTTC; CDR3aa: CASSLVLTEEGETQYF
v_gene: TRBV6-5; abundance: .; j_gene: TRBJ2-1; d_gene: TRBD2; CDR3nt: TGTGCCAGCAGTCCAGGACTAGCGCTCGTTTGGTTCTTC; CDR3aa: CASSPGLALVWFF
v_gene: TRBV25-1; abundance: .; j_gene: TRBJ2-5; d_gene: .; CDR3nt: TGTGCCAGCAAGCTGGCCCCTCGGTCCCAGGAGACCCAGTACTTC; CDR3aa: CASKLAPRSQETQYF
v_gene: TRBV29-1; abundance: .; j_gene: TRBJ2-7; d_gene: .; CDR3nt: TGCAGCGTGTTAGCGGAGGGGGGTTTCGTGCAGTACTTC; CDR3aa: CSVLAEGGFVQYF
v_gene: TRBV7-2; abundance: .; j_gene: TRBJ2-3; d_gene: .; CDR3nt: TGTGCCAGCAGCTTAGGCCTAGGTAACACAGATACGCAGTATTTT; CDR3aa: CASSLGLGNTDTQYF
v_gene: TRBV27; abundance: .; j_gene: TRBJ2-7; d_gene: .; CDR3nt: TGTGCCAGCAGTTTGGACATAGCTTACGAGCAGTACTTC; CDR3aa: CASSLDIAYEQYF
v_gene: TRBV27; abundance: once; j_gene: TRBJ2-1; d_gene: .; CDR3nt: TGTGCCAGCAGTTTGGGTGCCCGGGGCTACAATGAGCAGTTCTTC; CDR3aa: CASSLGARGYNEQFF
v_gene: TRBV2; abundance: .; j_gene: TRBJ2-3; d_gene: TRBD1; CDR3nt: TGTGCCAGCAGCCCTCGGGACAGGGCCGATACGCAGTATTTT; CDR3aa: CASSPRDRADTQYF
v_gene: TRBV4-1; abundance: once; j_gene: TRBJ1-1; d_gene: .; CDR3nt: TGCGCCAGCAGTCGAAGCGGGACGAACACTGAAGCTTTCTTT; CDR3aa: CASSRSGTNTEAFF
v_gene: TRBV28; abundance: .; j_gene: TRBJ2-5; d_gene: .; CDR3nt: TGTGCCAGCAGTTTAGAAGTAGCGAGAGGAGAGACCCAGTACTTC; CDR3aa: CASSLEVARGETQYF
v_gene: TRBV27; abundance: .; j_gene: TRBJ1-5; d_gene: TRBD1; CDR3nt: TGTGCCAGCAGTTTAATGGCAGGGGGAAACCAGCCCCAGCATTTT; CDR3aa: CASSLMAGGNQPQHF
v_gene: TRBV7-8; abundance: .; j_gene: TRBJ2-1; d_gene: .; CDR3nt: TGTGCCAGCAGCTTAACTGCAGGGCCAAAGAATGAGCAGTTCTTC; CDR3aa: CASSLTAGPKNEQFF
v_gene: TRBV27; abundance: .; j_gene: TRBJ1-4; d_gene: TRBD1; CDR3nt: TGTGCCAGCAGCTGGACAGGGGACGAAAAACTGTTTTTT; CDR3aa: CASSWTGDEKLFF